These 30 T cell receptor beta chains came from one sample sequenced in a study of T cell repertoires and HLA-DP antigens. HeLa cells expressing allogeneic DPB1 restimulated the approximately 15-day-expanded CD4+ cells for under 25 h. HeLa stimulator cells carried retrovirally transduced HLA-DPA1/DPB1, HLA-DM, invariant chain and CD80. Clones were read by immunoSEQ multiplex PCR, and TCRdb kept only the in-frame ones, dropping some. This sample has approximately 2,200 clones, with around 84% found just once. Material: CD137- CD4+ T cells from cultured PBMCs. These receptors originate from a woman under 30 in good health and CMV-seronegative.

The V call is TRBV2, the J call TRBJ2-2; 10 bases fit TRBD2. The length of the CDR3 is 14 residues. Losses at the gene ends were 5 bases for V and 6 bases for J; bases not matched to a gene: 3. Germline assignment: CDR1 SNHLY and CDR2 FYNNEI. The DNA for the CDR3 is TGTGCCAGCAGTAGCGGGAGGGGCTCCGGGGAGCTGTTTTTT. Amino acid sequence: CASSSGRGSGELFF. The variable domain in full, with the rest retrieved from reference TRBV2 and TRBJ2-2, is EPEVTQTPSHQVTQMGQEVILRCVPISNHLYFYWYRQILGQKVEFLVSFYNNEISEKSEIFDDQFSVERPDGSNFTLKIRSTKLEDSAMYFCASSSGRGSGELFFGEGSRLTVL.

The chain has TRBV30 and TRBJ1-1; 8 bases agree with TRBD1. The CDR3 extends over 16 amino acids. Germline V CDR1 and CDR2: GTSNPN, SVGIG (reference sequence). V shed 4 bases, J shed 2 bases, and the junction held 12 bases outside the gene matches. CDR3 in amino acids: CAWNPPPGQVNTEAFF. The CDR3 region has the DNA TGTGCCTGGAACCCACCTCCGGGACAGGTAAACACTGAAGCTTTCTTT.

The CDR3 protein is CASSTQERGTQYF. The CDR3 bases are TGTGCCAGTAGTACCCAAGAAAGGGGGACCCAGTACTTC. This rearrangement joins TRBV19 to TRBJ2-5; possibly TRBD1 for D (5 bases). Germline-derived CDR1 and CDR2 are LNHDA and SQIVND (reference sequence). V was trimmed by 4 bases and J by 7 bases, leaving 13 bases between them. This CDR3 region has 13 residues.

This clone has just one count. V and J are TRBV5-1 and TRBJ1-2; no clear D. V was cut by 0 bases and J by 5 bases, with 11 bases left in between. This CDR3 spans 14 amino acids. The germline CDR1 and CDR2 sequences are SGHRS and YFSETQ. This CDR3 reads CASSLEGEGYGYTF. CDR3 in DNA: TGCGCCAGCAGCTTGGAAGGTGAAGGATATGGCTACACCTTC.

V is TRBV28 and J is TRBJ1-2; tentative D call: TRBD1 (5 bases). Germline V gene sequence: CDR1 MDHEN, CDR2 SYDVKM. The CDR3 loop spans 12 amino acids. The V gene lost 6 bases and the J gene lost 2 bases, with 7 bases spanning the gap. The CDR3 nucleotides read TGTGCCAGCAGGGGGCAGAACTATGGCTACACCTTC. Translation gives CASRGQNYGYTF.

The chain employs TRBV19 and TRBJ2-6; weak D call: TRBD1 (6 bases). Trimming cost V 7 bases and J 3 bases, with 13 bases left between them. CDR1 and CDR2 (germline): LNHDA, SQIVND (reference sequence). The CDR3 is 15 residues long. The CDR3 here is CASTKQGSGANVLTF. The CDR3 nucleotides read TGTGCCAGTACCAAACAGGGTAGTGGGGCCAACGTCCTGACTTTC.

This clone was seen more than once but under ten times. The chain joins TRBV7-2 to TRBJ1-6; a possible D gene is TRBD1 (6 bases). V shed 5 bases and J shed 10 bases, with 18 bases lying between them. The CDR3 totals 15 residues. Germline CDR1 and CDR2: SGHTA and FQGNSA. The CDR3 sequence is CASSIQGIAGSPLHF. In nucleotides, the CDR3 is TGTGCCAGCAGCATACAGGGTATAGCGGGATCACCCCTCCACTTT.

This CDR3 reads CASSQGQAGNEKLFF. As DNA, the CDR3 is TGTGCCAGCAGCCAAGGACAGGCCGGTAATGAAAAACTGTTTTTT. The chain uses TRBV4-2 and TRBJ1-4, with a tentative D call TRBD1 (6 bases). Germline V gene data show CDR1 as LGHNA and CDR2 as YNFKEQ. The CDR3 contains 15 residues. V was pared by 1 base and J by 4 bases, with 10 bases between.

This chain's CDR3 is CASSRDRGQRMNTEAFF. The CDR3 nucleotides are TGTGCCAGCAGCCGCGACAGGGGGCAGAGGATGAACACTGAAGCTTTCTTT. V and J are TRBV7-9 and TRBJ1-1; 10 nucleotides line up with TRBD1. The CDR3 runs to 17 residues. From germline, CDR1 is SEHNR and CDR2 FQNEAQ (reference sequence). The V gene end was trimmed by 5 bases and the J gene end by 0 bases; junction bases not matched to a gene: 9.

The chain joins TRBV7-2 to TRBJ1-2; the match to TRBD1 covers 8 bases. The CDR3 is 13 amino acids. V lost 5 bases and J lost 4; bases outside the gene matches: 3. The V gene's germline CDR1 is SGHTA and CDR2 FQGNSA. CDR3 in amino acids: CASSTDRGYGYTF. DNA of the CDR3: TGTGCCAGCAGCACCGACAGGGGCTATGGCTACACCTTC.

Of note for this clone: One end of the junction fails to match germline, which may point to a read error. The genes are TRBV29-1 and TRBJ2-2; TRBD1 might be the D (7 bases). In germline, CDR1 is SQVTM, CDR2 ANQGSEA. This CDR3 has 14 residues. In DNA form, the CDR3 reads TGCAGCGCGAGACAGGGAGCGAACACCGGGGGGCTGTTTTTT. This encodes CSARQGANTGGLFF.

This clone has just one count. V is TRBV6-6 and J is TRBJ2-5; no reliable D call. This CDR3 is 12 amino acids long. Germline CDR1 MNHNY, CDR2 SVGAGI (reference sequence). The ends were cut back, 0 bases at V and 5 bases at J, with 4 bases in the middle. DNA of the CDR3: TGTGCCAGCAGTTACTCGAGGGAGACCCAGTACTTC. Translating it yields CASSYSRETQYF.

V gene TRBV7-8 combines with J gene TRBJ1-1; D is possibly TRBD1 (5 bases). Trimming shortened V by 6 bases and J by 4 bases, and 21 bases separated the two germline ends. From germline, CDR1 is SGHVS and CDR2 FQNEAQ. This CDR3 is 16 amino acids long. In DNA form, the CDR3 reads TGTGCCAGCAGAGCAACCGCGGGGCTCCGGGGCACTGAAGCTTTCTTT. It specifies CASRATAGLRGTEAFF.

CDR3 nucleotides: TGTGCCAGCAGCTTGGCCAAGTTAACAGGGGGCCGGAATTCACCCCTCCACTTT. Its protein is CASSLAKLTGGRNSPLHF. V gene TRBV5-4 combines with J gene TRBJ1-6; 9 bases map to TRBD1. This CDR3 has 18 amino acids. Germline V gene lookup returns CDR1 SGHNT and CDR2 YYREEE (reference sequence). With V trimmed by 0 bases and J by 7 bases, 11 bases remained unmatched.

The chain has TRBV11-1 and TRBJ1-2; weak D call: TRBD1 (5 bases). Germline assignment: CDR1 SGHAT and CDR2 FQDESV (reference sequence). The CDR3 has 16 amino acids. Trimming took off 2 bases at V and 2 bases at J, with 15 bases between the two ends. The CDR3 is CASSLTPYGANYGYTF. Here the CDR3 DNA reads TGTGCCAGCAGCTTAACTCCTTACGGGGCCAACTATGGCTACACCTTC.

By its share, this clone is large. The rearrangement uses TRBV6-1 and TRBJ1-5; perhaps TRBD1 as D (5 bases). Trimming left V 5 bases short and J 1 base short, with 9 bases between. Germline lookup yields CDR1 MNHNS and CDR2 SASEGT. The CDR3 is made up of 14 amino acids. The CDR3 region is CASSLRGSNQPQHF. Written as DNA, the CDR3 is TGTGCCAGCAGTCTAAGGGGAAGCAATCAGCCCCAGCATTTT.

The chain uses TRBV9 and TRBJ2-1; 8 nucleotides align to TRBD1. CDR3 length: 19 amino acids. The trim removed 0 bases at V and 0 bases at J, leaving 11 bases unmatched. Germline V gives CDR1 SGDLS, CDR2 YYNGEE. In DNA, the CDR3 is TGTGCCAGCAGCGTAGCTGGTGTAGGACAGGGCCGCTCCTACAATGAGCAGTTCTTC. It translates to CASSVAGVGQGRSYNEQFF. Filled out from reference TRBV9 and TRBJ2-1, the complete variable domain reads DSGVTQTPKHLITATGQRVTLRCSPRSGDLSVYWYQQSLDQGLQFLIQYYNGEERAKGNILERFSAQQFPDLHSELNLSSLELGDSALYFCASSVAGVGQGRSYNEQFFGPGTRLTVL.

The chain carries TRBV7-2 and TRBJ1-1; D uncertain. CDR3 length: 14 residues. CDR1 is SGHTA, CDR2 FQGNSA, per germline. Trimming took off 5 bases at V and 0 bases at J, with 10 bases between the two ends. The CDR3, as DNA: TGTGCCAGCAGCACCATGCGGGTGAACACTGAAGCTTTCTTT. Its protein product is CASSTMRVNTEAFF.

This clone turned up a few times. The J gene is TRBJ2-3, the V gene TRBV10-3; TRBD1 aligns across 8 bases. The length of the CDR3 is 15 residues. The germline V gene encodes CDR1 ENHRY and CDR2 SYGVKD. V was clipped by 10 bases and J by 2 bases; unmatched bases: 11. CDR3 in DNA: TGTGCCACCCAACTTCAGGGGGCCGTCACAGATACGCAGTATTTT. This encodes CATQLQGAVTDTQYF.

This chain connects TRBV5-4 to TRBJ2-6, with D perhaps TRBD1 (5 bases). The V end was cut by 0 bases, the J end by 1 base, with 17 bases between. Germline V gives CDR1 SGHNT, CDR2 YYREEE (reference sequence). The CDR3 is 19 residues long. This chain's CDR3 is CASSLAWVGQASGANVLTF. As DNA, the CDR3 is TGTGCCAGCAGCTTGGCCTGGGTGGGGCAGGCGTCTGGGGCCAACGTCCTGACTTTC.

The chain joins TRBV6-1 to TRBJ1-3, with D perhaps matching TRBD1 (6 bases). Trimming took 3 bases from V and 0 from J, leaving 12 bases between them. This CDR3 is built from 16 residues. Germline V gives CDR1 MNHNS, CDR2 SASEGT. The CDR3 is CASSERTATSGNTIYF. The CDR3 coding sequence is TGTGCCAGCAGTGAGAGGACAGCCACCTCTGGAAACACCATATATTTT.

This rearrangement joins TRBV18 to TRBJ1-1; TRBD1 is a possible D gene (5 bases). The CDR3 consists of 21 residues. Germline V gene sequence: CDR1 KGHSH, CDR2 LQKENI. Between the trimmed V and J ends, which lost 2 bases and 0 bases, there was a span of 28 bases. The CDR3, as DNA: TGTGCCAGCTCACCAAGGCCGGCTGGGGCCGCGACCTACCTCCTGAACACTGAAGCTTTCTTT. This gives the protein CASSPRPAGAATYLLNTEAFF. Combining the CDR3 with reference TRBV18 and TRBJ1-1 gives the whole variable domain NAGVMQNPRHLVRRRGQEARLRCSPMKGHSHVYWYRQLPEEGLKFMVYLQKENIIDESGMPKERFSAEFPKEGPSILRIQQVVRGDSAAYFCASSPRPAGAATYLLNTEAFFGQGTRLTVV.

V gene TRBV7-8 combines with J gene TRBJ1-2, with D unclear. The length of the CDR3 is 14 residues. Between the trimmed V and J ends, which lost 5 bases and 2 bases, there was a span of 12 bases. Germline loops: CDR1 SGHVS, CDR2 FQNEAQ. CDR3 nucleotides: TGTGCCAGCAGCCTCGGGCAGACGAACTATGGCTACACCTTC. Its protein is CASSLGQTNYGYTF.

This clone has more than one count but fewer than ten. V usage is TRBV5-1 and J usage is TRBJ1-3; D is unresolved. This CDR3 contains 16 residues. Per the germline V gene, CDR1 is SGHRS and CDR2 is YFSETQ. V dropped 0 bases and J dropped 0 bases, with 10 bases sitting between them. The CDR3 spells CASSLAKTNSGNTIYF. In DNA form, the CDR3 reads TGCGCCAGCAGCTTGGCGAAGACGAACTCTGGAAACACCATATATTTT.

This sequence joins TRBV2 and TRBJ2-5, with D hard to call. The V end was cut by 2 bases, the J end by 7 bases, with 14 bases between. This CDR3 is 14 amino acids long. Germline loops: CDR1 SNHLY, CDR2 FYNNEI. CDR3 residues: CASSELLAARTQYF. For the CDR3, the DNA is TGTGCCAGCAGTGAACTCTTGGCCGCGAGGACCCAGTACTTC.

V gene TRBV27 combines with J gene TRBJ2-2, with TRBD1 matching 10 bases. The CDR3 loop spans 17 amino acids. Germline CDR1 reads MNHEY; CDR2 reads SMNVEV (reference sequence). V was clipped by 5 bases and J by 0 bases; unmatched bases: 6. The DNA of the CDR3 is TGTGCCAGCAGTCCGGGACAGGGGTCATCGAACACCGGGGAGCTGTTTTTT. Amino acids: CASSPGQGSSNTGELFF.

This clone was detected once. The CDR3 loop reads CASSLGGAQANYGYTF. CDR3 bases: TGCGCCAGCAGCTTGGGTGGGGCCCAAGCTAACTATGGCTACACCTTC. The V and J genes are TRBV5-1 and TRBJ1-2, with a tentative D call TRBD1 (5 bases). Germline CDR1 is SGHRS and CDR2 is YFSETQ. Trimming removed 0 bases from V and 0 bases from J, with 12 bases in between. This CDR3 has 16 amino acids.

The chain has TRBV7-3 and TRBJ1-6, with a weak D call TRBD1 (6 bases). Germline loops: CDR1 SGHTA, CDR2 FQGTGA. This CDR3 has 15 amino acids. V gave up 2 bases and J gave up 5 bases, with 10 bases separating them. In DNA form, the CDR3 reads TGTGCCAGCAGCTTACGTCCAGGGGATAATTCACCCCTCCACTTT. Amino acid sequence: CASSLRPGDNSPLHF. Full variable domain (missing parts from reference TRBV7-3 and TRBJ1-6): GAGVSQTPSNKVTEKGKYVELRCDPISGHTALYWYRQSLGQGPEFLIYFQGTGAADDSGLPNDRFFAVRPEGSVSTLKIQRTERGDSAVYLCASSLRPGDNSPLHFGNGTRLTVT.

This chain joins TRBV19 and TRBJ2-1, with TRBD2 matching 9 bases. This CDR3 region has 16 residues. Germline assignment: CDR1 LNHDA and CDR2 SQIVND (reference sequence). With V trimmed by 2 bases and J by 2 bases, 4 bases remained unmatched. CDR3 bases: TGTGCCAGTAGTATACTGGCTAGCGGGACCTACAATGAGCAGTTCTTC. It encodes CASSILASGTYNEQFF.

Only one count was recorded for this clone. The V call is TRBV7-9, the J call TRBJ2-1; D gene uncertain. The CDR3 is made up of 15 amino acids. Between the trimmed V and J ends, which lost 6 bases and 2 bases, there was a span of 14 bases. The germline gives CDR1 SEHNR, CDR2 FQNEAQ (reference sequence). The CDR3 loop is CASRKMAVTYNEQFF. The CDR3 DNA reads TGTGCCAGCAGAAAAATGGCGGTGACCTACAATGAGCAGTTCTTC.